This TCR beta chain is from a study of vaccination and CD4 T cells after COVID-19. Sequencing of DNA taken from cultured CD4+ T cells relied on the Oncomine TCR Beta short-read assay. Via MiXCR, TCRdb re-called the PCR reads, giving one row per CDR3 protein. The top ten hold roughly 9% of the sample, which has roughly 17,000 distinct CDR3 sequences, over 45% seen once. Concerning this clonotype: Its antigen is not known.

Treatment here: roughly 11-day PBMC culture with coronavirus spike peptide pools or control peptides (ViraFEST assay). The CDR3 consists of 14 residues. Deletions cut 5 bases from V and 5 bases from J, with 16 bases between. Looked up from germline, CDR1 is DFQATT and CDR2 is SNEGSKA (reference sequence). The genes are TRBV20-1 and TRBJ2-1; D gene ambiguous. The specimen was CD4+ T cells from blood, cultured in vitro. The TCR was taken from a human donor who had recovered from COVID-19. CDR3 loop: CSASKSGPHNEQFF. Written as DNA, the CDR3 is TGCAGTGCTTCCAAATCCGGGCCTCACAATGAGCAGTTCTTC.